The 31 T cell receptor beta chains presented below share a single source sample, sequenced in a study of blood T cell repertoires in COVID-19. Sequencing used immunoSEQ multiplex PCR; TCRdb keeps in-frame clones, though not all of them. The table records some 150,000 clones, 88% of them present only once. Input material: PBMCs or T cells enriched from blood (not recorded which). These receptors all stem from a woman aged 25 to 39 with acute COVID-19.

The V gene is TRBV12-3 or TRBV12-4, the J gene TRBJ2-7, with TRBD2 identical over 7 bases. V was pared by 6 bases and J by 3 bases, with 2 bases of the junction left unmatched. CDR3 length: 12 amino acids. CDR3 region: CASSGLDYEQYF. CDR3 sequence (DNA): TGTGCCAGCAGCGGACTAGACTACGAGCAGTACTTC.

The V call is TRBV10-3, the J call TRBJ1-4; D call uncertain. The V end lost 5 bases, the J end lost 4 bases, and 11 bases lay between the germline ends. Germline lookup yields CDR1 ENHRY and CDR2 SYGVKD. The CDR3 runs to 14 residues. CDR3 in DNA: TGTGCCATCAGTCATTCAAACAGTAATGAAAAACTGTTTTTT. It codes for CAISHSNSNEKLFF.

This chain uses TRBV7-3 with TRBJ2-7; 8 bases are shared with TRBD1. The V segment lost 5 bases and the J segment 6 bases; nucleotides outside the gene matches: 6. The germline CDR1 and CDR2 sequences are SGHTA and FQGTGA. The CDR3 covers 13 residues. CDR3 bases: TGTGCCAGCAGCCAGACAGGGGTTGGCGAGCAGTACTTC. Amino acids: CASSQTGVGEQYF.

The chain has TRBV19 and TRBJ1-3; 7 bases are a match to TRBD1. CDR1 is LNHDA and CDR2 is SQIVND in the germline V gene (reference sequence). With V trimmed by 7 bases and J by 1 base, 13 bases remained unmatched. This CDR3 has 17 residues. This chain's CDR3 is CASTQTGSKYSGNTIYF. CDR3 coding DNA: TGTGCCAGTACCCAGACAGGGAGCAAGTATTCTGGAAACACCATATATTTT.

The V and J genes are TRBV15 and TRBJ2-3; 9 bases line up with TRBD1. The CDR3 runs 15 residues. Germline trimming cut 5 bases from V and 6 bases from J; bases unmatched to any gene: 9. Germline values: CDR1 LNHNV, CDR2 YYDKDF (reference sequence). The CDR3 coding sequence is TGTGCCACCAGCCTCCGGGACAGGGCCGCGGATACGCAGTATTTT. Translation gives CATSLRDRAADTQYF.

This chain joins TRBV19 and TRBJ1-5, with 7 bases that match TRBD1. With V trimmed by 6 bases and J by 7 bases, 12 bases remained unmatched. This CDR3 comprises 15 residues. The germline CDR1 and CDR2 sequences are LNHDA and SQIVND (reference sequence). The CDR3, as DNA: TGTGCCAGTAGGCCTCAGGGGGAAGTAAACCAGCCCCAGCATTTT. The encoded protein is CASRPQGEVNQPQHF.

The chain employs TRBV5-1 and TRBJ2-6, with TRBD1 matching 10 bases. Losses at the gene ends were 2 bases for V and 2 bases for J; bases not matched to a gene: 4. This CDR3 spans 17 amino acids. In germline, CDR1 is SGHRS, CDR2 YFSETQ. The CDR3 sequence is CASSFAGQGAGANVLTF. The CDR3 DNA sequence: TGCGCCAGCAGCTTTGCCGGACAGGGGGCTGGGGCCAACGTCCTGACTTTC.

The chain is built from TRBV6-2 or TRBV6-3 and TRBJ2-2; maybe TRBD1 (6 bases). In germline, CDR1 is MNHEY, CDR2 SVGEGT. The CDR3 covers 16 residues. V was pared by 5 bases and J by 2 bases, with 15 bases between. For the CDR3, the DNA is TGTGCCAGCAGTGACCGGACAGCCTTTAACACCGGGGAGCTGTTTTTT. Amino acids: CASSDRTAFNTGELFF.

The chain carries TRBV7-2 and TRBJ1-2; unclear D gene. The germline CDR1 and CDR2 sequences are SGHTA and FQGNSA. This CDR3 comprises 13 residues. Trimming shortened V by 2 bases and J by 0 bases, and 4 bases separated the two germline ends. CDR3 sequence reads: CASSLLSNYGYTF. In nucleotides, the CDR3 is TGTGCCAGCAGCTTATTATCTAACTATGGCTACACCTTC.

This CDR3 reads CASRSSSYNEQFF. The CDR3 DNA reads as TGTGCCAGCAGGTCCAGCTCCTACAATGAGCAGTTCTTC. The chain employs TRBV9 and TRBJ2-1, with D uncertain. The CDR3 is made up of 13 amino acids. The V end lost 5 bases, the J end lost 0 bases, and 6 bases lay between the germline ends. The germline V gene encodes CDR1 SGDLS and CDR2 YYNGEE.

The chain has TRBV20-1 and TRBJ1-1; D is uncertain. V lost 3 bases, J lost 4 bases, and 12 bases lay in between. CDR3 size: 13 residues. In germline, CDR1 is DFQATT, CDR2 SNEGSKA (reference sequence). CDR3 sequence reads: CSASPGLSTEAFF. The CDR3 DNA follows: TGCAGTGCTAGTCCAGGATTGAGCACTGAAGCTTTCTTT.

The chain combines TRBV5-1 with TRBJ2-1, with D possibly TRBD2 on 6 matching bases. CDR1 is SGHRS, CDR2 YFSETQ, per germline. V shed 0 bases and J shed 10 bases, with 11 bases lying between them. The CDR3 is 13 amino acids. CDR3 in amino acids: CASSLAGGREQFF. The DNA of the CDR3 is TGCGCCAGCAGCTTGGCCGGGGGTCGGGAGCAGTTCTTC. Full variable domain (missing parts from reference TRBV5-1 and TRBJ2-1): KAGVTQTPRYLIKTRGQQVTLSCSPISGHRSVSWYQQTPGQGLQFLFEYFSETQRNKGNFPGRFSGRQFSNSRSEMNVSTLELGDSALYLCASSLAGGREQFFGPGTRLTVL.

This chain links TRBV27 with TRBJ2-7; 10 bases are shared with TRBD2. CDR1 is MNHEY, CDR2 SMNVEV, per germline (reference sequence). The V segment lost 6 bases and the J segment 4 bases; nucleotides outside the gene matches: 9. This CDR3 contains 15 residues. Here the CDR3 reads CASRMSGRDVYEQYF. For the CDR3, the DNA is TGTGCCAGCAGAATGAGCGGGAGGGATGTTTACGAGCAGTACTTC.

The CDR3 DNA is TGTGCCACCAGTGATCCCAGGGGGACTGAAGCTTTCTTT. The encoded protein is CATSDPRGTEAFF. The rearrangement uses TRBV24-1 and TRBJ1-1; TRBD1 agrees at 7 bases. Germline CDR1 reads KGHDR; CDR2 reads SFDVKD. This CDR3 is 13 amino acids long. Trimming took 3 bases from V and 5 from J; bases not matched to a gene: 2.

The CDR3 DNA reads as TGCGCCAGCAGCTTGGGCGCGGAGAACACCGGGGAGCTGTTTTTT. Its protein product is CASSLGAENTGELFF. The chain links TRBV5-1 to TRBJ2-2; D ambiguous. Germline V gene lookup returns CDR1 SGHRS and CDR2 YFSETQ. The V and J ends lost 0 bases and 1 base respectively, with 7 bases between them. The CDR3 length is 15 residues.

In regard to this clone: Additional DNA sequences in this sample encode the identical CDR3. The CDR3 region has the DNA TGTGCCAGCAGCTTTGCGGGAGGTTCCTACAATGAGCAGTTCTTC. It translates to CASSFAGGSYNEQFF. V usage is TRBV5-4 and J usage is TRBJ2-1, with 8 bases aligning to TRBD2. The trim removed 2 bases at V and 1 base at J, leaving 2 bases unmatched. Germline CDR1 and CDR2: SGHNT and YYREEE (reference sequence). CDR3 length: 15 amino acids.

CDR3 in amino acids: CSVYGQGSYEQYF. The CDR3 region has the DNA TGCAGCGTGTACGGACAGGGGTCCTACGAGCAGTACTTC. The chain employs TRBV29-1 and TRBJ2-7, with 9 bases identical to TRBD1. Germline lookup yields CDR1 SQVTM and CDR2 ANQGSEA. CDR3 length: 13 amino acids. V was clipped by 6 bases and J by 1 base; unmatched bases: 4.

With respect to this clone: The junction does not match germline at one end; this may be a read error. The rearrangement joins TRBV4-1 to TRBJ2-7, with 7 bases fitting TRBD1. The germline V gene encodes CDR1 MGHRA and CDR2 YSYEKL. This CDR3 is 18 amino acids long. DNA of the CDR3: TGCGCCAGCAGCCAAGATCTTAAAGGGAGACAGGGCCTCTACGGGCAGTACTTC. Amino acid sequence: CASSQDLKGRQGLYGQYF.

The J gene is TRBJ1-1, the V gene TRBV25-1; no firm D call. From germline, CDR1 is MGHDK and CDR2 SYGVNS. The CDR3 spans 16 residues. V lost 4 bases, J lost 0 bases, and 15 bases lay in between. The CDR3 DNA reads TGTGCCAGCAGTGGACACATTGGCGCCGTGAACACTGAAGCTTTCTTT. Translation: CASSGHIGAVNTEAFF.

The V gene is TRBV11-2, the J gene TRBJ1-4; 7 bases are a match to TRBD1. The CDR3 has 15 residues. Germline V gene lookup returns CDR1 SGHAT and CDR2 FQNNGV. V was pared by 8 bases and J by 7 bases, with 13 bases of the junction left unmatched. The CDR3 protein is CASQDTGTEGEKLFF. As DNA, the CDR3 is TGTGCCAGCCAAGACACCGGGACAGAAGGTGAAAAACTGTTTTTT.

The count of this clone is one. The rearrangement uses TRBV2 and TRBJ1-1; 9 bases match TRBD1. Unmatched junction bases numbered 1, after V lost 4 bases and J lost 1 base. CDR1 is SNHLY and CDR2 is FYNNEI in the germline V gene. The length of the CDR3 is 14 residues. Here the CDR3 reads CASSGQGGNTEAFF. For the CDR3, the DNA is TGTGCCAGCAGTGGACAGGGGGGGAACACTGAAGCTTTCTTT.

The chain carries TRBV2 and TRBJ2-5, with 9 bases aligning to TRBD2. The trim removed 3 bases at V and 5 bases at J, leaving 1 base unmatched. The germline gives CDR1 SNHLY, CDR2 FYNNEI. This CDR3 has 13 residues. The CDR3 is CASSDSGRETQYF. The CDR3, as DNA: TGTGCCAGCAGTGACAGCGGGAGGGAGACCCAGTACTTC.

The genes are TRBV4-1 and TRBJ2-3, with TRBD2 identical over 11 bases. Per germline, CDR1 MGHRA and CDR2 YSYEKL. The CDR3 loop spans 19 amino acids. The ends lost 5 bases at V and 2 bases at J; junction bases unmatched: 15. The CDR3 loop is CASSFLLAGVAPHTDTQYF. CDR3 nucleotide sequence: TGCGCCAGCAGCTTTCTACTAGCGGGAGTGGCCCCACACACAGATACGCAGTATTTT.

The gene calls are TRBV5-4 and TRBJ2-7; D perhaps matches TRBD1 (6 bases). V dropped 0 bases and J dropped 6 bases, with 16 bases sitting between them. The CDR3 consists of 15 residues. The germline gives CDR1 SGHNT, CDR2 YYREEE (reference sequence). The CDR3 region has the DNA TGTGCCAGCAGCTTGGACGGGACACCTGTCTCCGAGCAGTACTTC. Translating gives CASSLDGTPVSEQYF.

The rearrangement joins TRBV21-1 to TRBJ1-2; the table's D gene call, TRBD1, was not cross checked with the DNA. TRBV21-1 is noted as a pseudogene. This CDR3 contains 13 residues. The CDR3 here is CASSQGPDYGYTF. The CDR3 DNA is TGTGCCAGCAGCCAAGGGCCTGACTATGGCTACACCTTC.

The CDR3 DNA follows: TGTGCCATCGCCCCGGGAACCACCAATGAGCAGTTCTTC. This translates into CAIAPGTTNEQFF. V and J are TRBV27 and TRBJ2-1; TRBD2 is a possible D gene (5 bases). With 10 bases removed from V and 6 bases from J, the gap between germline ends came to 16 bases. The germline V gene has CDR1 MNHEY and CDR2 SMNVEV (reference sequence). The CDR3 runs 13 residues.

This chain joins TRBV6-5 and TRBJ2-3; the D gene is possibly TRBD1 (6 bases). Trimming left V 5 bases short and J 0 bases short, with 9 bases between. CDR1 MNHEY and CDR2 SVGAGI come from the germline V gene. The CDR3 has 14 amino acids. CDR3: CASSTTGSTDTQYF. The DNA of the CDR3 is TGTGCCAGCAGTACAACAGGGAGCACAGATACGCAGTATTTT.

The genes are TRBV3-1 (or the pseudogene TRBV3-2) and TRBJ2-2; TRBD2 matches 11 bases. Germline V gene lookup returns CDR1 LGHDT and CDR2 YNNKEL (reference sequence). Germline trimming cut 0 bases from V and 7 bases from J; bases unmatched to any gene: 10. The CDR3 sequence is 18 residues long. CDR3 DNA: TGTGCCAGCAGCCAAGATTCGACTAGCGGGAAGTGGGGCGGGGAGCTGTTTTTT. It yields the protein CASSQDSTSGKWGGELFF.

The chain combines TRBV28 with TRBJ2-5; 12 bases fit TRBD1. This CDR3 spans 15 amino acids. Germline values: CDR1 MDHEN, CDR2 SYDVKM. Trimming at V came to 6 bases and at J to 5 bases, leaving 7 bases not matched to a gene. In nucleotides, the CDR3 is TGTGCCAGCAGCCGTGGGACAGGGGGCGCTGAGACCCAGTACTTC. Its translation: CASSRGTGGAETQYF.

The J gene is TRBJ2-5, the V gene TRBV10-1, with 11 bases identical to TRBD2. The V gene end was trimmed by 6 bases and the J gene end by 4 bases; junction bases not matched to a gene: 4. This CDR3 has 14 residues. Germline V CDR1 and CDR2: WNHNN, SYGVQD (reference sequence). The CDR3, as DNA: TGCGCCAGCAGGACTAGCGGGATAAGAGAGACCCAGTACTTC. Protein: CASRTSGIRETQYF.

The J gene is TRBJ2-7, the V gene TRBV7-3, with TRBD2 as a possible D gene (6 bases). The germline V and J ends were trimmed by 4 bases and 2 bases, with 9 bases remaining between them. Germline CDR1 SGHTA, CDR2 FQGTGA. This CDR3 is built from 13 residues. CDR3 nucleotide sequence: TGTGCCAGCAGCTCCACGGGAGCCTACGAGCAGTACTTC. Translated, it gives CASSSTGAYEQYF.